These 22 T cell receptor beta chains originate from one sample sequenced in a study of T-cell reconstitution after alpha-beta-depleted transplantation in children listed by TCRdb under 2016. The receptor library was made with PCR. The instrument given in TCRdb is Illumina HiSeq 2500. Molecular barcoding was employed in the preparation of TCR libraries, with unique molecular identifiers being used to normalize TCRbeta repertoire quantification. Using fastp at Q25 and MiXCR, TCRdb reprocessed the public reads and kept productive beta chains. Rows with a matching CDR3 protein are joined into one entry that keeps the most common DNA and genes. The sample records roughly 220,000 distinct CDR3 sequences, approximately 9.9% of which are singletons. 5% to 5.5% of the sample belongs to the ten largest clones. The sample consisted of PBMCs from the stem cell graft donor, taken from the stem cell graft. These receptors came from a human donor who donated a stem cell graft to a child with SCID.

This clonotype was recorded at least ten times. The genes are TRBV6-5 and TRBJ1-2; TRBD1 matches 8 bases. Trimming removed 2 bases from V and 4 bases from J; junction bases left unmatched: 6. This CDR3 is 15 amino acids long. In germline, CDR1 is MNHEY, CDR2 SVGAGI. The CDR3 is CASSYPGQGAYGYTF. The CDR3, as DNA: TGTGCCAGCAGTTACCCGGGCCAGGGGGCCTATGGCTACACCTTC.

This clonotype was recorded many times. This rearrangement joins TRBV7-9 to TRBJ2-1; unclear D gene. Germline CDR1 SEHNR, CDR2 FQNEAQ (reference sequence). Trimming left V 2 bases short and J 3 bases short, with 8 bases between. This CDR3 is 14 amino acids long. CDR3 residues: CASSLFDGYNEQFF. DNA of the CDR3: TGTGCCAGCAGCTTATTTGATGGCTACAATGAGCAGTTCTTC.

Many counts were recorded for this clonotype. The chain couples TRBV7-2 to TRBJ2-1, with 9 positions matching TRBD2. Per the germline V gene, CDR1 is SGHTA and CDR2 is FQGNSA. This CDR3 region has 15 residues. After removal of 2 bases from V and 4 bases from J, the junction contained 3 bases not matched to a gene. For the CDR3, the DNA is TGTGCCAGCAGCTTAATGCTAGCGGGGTACAATGAGCAGTTCTTC. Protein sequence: CASSLMLAGYNEQFF.

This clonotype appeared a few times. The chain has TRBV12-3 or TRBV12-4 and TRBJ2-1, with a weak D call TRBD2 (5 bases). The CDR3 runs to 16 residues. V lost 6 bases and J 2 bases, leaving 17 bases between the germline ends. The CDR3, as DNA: TGTGCCAGCAGCCCCCGAGGCGGAGCGGCCTACAATGAGCAGTTCTTC. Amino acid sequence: CASSPRGGAAYNEQFF.

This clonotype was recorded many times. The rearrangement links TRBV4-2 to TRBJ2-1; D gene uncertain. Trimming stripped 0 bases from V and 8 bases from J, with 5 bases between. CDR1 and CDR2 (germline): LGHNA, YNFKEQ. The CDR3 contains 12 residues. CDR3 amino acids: CASSQDWYEQFF. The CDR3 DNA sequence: TGTGCCAGCAGCCAAGATTGGTATGAGCAGTTCTTC.

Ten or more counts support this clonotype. The CDR3 DNA is TGTGCCACCAGCAGAGATTTTAGGTCGGGACAGGGGTTTGAGACCCAGTACTTC. Translation: CATSRDFRSGQGFETQYF. The rearrangement uses TRBV15 and TRBJ2-5, with TRBD1 identical over 10 bases. This CDR3 comprises 18 residues. V shed 0 bases and J 5 bases; nucleotides not matched to a gene: 12. Germline assignment: CDR1 LNHNV and CDR2 YYDKDF (reference sequence).

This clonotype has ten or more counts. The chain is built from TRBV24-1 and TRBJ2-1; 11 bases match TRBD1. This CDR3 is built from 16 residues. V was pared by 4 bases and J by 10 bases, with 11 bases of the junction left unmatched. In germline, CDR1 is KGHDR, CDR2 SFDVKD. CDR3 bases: TGTGCCACCAGTGACCCAATCCGGGACAGGGGGGGCGAGCAGTTCTTC. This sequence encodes CATSDPIRDRGGEQFF.

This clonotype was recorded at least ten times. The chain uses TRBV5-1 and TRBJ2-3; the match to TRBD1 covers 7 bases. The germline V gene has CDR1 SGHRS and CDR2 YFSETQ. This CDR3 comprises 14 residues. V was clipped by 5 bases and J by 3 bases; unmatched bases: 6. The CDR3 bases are TGCGCCAGCAGGACGCAGGGACAGACAGATACGCAGTATTTT. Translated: CASRTQGQTDTQYF. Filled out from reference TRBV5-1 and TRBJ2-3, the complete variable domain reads KAGVTQTPRYLIKTRGQQVTLSCSPISGHRSVSWYQQTPGQGLQFLFEYFSETQRNKGNFPGRFSGRQFSNSRSEMNVSTLELGDSALYLCASRTQGQTDTQYFGPGTRLTVL.

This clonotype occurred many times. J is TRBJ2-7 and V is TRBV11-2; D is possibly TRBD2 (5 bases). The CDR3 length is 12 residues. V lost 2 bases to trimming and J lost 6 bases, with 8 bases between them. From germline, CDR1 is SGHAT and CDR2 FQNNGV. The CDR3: CASSLRGLEQYF. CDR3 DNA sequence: TGTGCCAGCAGCTTACGTGGACTCGAGCAGTACTTC. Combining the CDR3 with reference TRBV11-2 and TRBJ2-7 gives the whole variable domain EAGVAQSPRYKIIEKRQSVAFWCNPISGHATLYWYQQILGQGPKLLIQFQNNGVVDDSQLPKDRFSAERLKGVDSTLKIQPAKLEDSAVYLCASSLRGLEQYFGPGTRLTVT.

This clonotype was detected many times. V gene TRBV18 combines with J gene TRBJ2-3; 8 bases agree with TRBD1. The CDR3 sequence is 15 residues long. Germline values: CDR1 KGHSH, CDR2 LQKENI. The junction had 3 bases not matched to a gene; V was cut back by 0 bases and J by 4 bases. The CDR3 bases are TGTGCCAGCTCACCACCCGGACAGGGCCCAGATACGCAGTATTTT. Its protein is CASSPPGQGPDTQYF. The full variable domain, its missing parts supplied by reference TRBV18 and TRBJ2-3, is NAGVMQNPRHLVRRRGQEARLRCSPMKGHSHVYWYRQLPEEGLKFMVYLQKENIIDESGMPKERFSAEFPKEGPSILRIQQVVRGDSAAYFCASSPPGQGPDTQYFGPGTRLTVL.

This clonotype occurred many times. The CDR3 nucleotides read TGTGCCAGCAGTTTTCGGGGGCCTAGCACAGATACGCAGTATTTT. This translates into CASSFRGPSTDTQYF. This chain uses TRBV12-3 or TRBV12-4 with TRBJ2-3; D possibly uses TRBD1 or TRBD2 (6 bases each). The CDR3 has 15 residues. V lost 3 bases to trimming and J lost 0 bases, with 10 bases between them.

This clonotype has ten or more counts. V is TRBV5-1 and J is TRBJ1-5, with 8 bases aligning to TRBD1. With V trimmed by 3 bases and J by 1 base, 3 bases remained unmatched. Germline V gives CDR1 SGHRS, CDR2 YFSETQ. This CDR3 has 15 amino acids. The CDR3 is CASSWTGLSNQPQHF. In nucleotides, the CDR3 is TGCGCCAGCAGCTGGACAGGGTTGAGCAATCAGCCCCAGCATTTT. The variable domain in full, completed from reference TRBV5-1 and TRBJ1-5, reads KAGVTQTPRYLIKTRGQQVTLSCSPISGHRSVSWYQQTPGQGLQFLFEYFSETQRNKGNFPGRFSGRQFSNSRSEMNVSTLELGDSALYLCASSWTGLSNQPQHFGDGTRLSIL.

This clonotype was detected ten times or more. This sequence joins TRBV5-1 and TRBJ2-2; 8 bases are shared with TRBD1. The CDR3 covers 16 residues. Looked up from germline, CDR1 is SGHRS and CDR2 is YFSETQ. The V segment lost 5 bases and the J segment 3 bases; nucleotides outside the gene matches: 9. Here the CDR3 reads CASRQGQGQDTGELFF. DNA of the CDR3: TGCGCCAGCAGACAAGGACAGGGTCAGGACACCGGGGAGCTGTTTTTT.

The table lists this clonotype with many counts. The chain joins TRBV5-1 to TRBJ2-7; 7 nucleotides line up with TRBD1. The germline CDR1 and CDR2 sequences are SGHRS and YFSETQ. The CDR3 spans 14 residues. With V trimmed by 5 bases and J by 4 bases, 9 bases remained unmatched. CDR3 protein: CASRRTGGTYEQYF. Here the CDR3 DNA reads TGCGCCAGCAGGAGGACAGGAGGAACTTACGAGCAGTACTTC. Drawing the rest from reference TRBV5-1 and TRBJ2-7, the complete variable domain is KAGVTQTPRYLIKTRGQQVTLSCSPISGHRSVSWYQQTPGQGLQFLFEYFSETQRNKGNFPGRFSGRQFSNSRSEMNVSTLELGDSALYLCASRRTGGTYEQYFGPGTRLTVT.

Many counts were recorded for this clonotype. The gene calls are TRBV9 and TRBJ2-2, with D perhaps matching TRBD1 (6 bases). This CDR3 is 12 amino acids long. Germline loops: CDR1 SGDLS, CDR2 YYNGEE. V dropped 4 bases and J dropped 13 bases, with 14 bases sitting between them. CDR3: CASSLVRGALFF. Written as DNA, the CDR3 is TGTGCCAGCAGCCTAGTCAGGGGTGCGCTGTTTTTT.

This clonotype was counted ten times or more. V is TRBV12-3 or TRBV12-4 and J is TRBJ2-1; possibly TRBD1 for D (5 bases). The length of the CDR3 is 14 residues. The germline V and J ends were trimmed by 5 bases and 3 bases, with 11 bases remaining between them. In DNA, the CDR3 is TGTGCCAGCAGTCCCGACAGTAACTACAATGAGCAGTTCTTC. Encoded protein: CASSPDSNYNEQFF.

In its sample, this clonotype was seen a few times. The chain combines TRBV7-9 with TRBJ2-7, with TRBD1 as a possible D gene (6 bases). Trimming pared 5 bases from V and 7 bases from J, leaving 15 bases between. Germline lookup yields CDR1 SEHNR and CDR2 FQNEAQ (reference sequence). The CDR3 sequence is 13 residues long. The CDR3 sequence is CASSLVGAQEQYF. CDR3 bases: TGTGCCAGCAGCCTTGTGGGGGCTCAGGAGCAGTACTTC.

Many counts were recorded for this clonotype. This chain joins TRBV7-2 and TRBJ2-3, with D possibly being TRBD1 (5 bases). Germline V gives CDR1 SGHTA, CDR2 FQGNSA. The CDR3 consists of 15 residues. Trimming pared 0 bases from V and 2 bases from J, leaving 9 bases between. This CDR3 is CASSLAPGITDTQYF. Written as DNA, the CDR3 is TGTGCCAGCAGCTTAGCGCCAGGGATCACAGATACGCAGTATTTT.

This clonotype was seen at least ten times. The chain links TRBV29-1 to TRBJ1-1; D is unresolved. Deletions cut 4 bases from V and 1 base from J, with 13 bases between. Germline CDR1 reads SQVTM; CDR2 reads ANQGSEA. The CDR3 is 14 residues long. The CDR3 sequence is CSVAPRTRNTEAFF. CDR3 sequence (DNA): TGCAGCGTTGCTCCACGAACCCGGAACACTGAAGCTTTCTTT.

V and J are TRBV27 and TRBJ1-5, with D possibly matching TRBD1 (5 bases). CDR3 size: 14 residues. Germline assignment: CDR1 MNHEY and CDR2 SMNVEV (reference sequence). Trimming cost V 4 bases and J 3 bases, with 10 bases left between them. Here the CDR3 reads CASSSPGNNQPQHF. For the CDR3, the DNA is TGTGCCAGCAGTTCTCCAGGGAACAATCAGCCCCAGCATTTT.

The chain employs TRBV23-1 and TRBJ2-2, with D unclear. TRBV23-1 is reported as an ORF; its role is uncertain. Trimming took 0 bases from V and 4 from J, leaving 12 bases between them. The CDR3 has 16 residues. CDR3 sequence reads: CASSQSNRCRTGELFF. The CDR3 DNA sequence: TGCGCCAGCAGTCAATCGAATCGGTGCCGCACCGGGGAGCTGTTTTTT.

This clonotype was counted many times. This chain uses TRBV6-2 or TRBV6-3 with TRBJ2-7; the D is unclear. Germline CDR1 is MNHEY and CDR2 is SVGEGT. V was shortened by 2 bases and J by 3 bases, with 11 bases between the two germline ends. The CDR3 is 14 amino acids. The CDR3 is CASSYQVLGYEQYF. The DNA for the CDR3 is TGTGCCAGCAGTTACCAGGTATTAGGCTACGAGCAGTACTTC.